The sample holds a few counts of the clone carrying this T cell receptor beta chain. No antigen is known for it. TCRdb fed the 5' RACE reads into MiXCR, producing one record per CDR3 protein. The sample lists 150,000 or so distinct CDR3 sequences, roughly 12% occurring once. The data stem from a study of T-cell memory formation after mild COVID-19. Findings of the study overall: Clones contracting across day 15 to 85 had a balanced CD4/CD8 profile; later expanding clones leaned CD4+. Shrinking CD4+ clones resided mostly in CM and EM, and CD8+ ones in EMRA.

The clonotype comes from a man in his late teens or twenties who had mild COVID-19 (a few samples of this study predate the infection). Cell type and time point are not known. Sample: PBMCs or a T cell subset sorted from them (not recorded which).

Here the CDR3 DNA reads TGTGCCAGCAGCTTGGGACAGGGGGACTCCTACGAGCAGTACTTC. This translates into CASSLGQGDSYEQYF. The chain carries TRBV6-6 and TRBJ2-7; 11 nucleotides align to TRBD1. V lost 6 bases and J lost 0; bases outside the gene matches: 4. CDR3 size: 15 residues. CDR1 and CDR2 from the germline V gene are MNHNY and SVGAGI (reference sequence).